The TCR beta chain under discussion was sequenced for a study of cytomegalovirus exposure and HLA in healthy donors. The donors were in the roughly 120-subject validation cohort; that cohort was separate from the roughly 700-subject first cohort. Sequencing used immunoSEQ multiplex PCR; TCRdb keeps in-frame clones, though not all of them. The profile shows approximately 180,000 clones, about 89% of them singletons. The study's findings and limits: A subsequent analysis found that TCR clusters from the first cohort also tended to co-occur in the approximately 110 validation repertoires, with about 94% of cluster scores above 0. Researchers counted over 150 TCR beta chains as cytomegalovirus-associated.

This clone has only one observation. The antigen is not known. V lost 0 bases and J 5 bases, leaving 11 bases between the germline ends. CDR1 is SGHRS and CDR2 is YFSETQ in the germline V gene. CDR3 length: 15 amino acids. The chain employs TRBV5-1 and TRBJ2-2; D not resolved. The receptor's source is a man aged 18 to 30 in good health and CMV-seropositive. Material: PBMCs. CDR3 amino acids: CASSLDATVTGELFF. CDR3 DNA sequence: TGCGCCAGCAGCTTGGACGCTACAGTTACCGGGGAGCTGTTTTTT.